This T cell receptor beta chain was sequenced in a study of CD8 T cells in Susac syndrome (dated 2019 in TCRdb). About the full investigation: Repertoire sequencing was used to test whether CD8+ T cell activation and differentiation in Susac syndrome was antigen driven. The study compared CD8+ T cell repertoire clonality among 12 healthy donors, around 14 Susac syndrome patients and roughly 15 multiple sclerosis patients. Paper-wide results and their limitations: The number of individuals in the TCR sequencing and HLA analysis was acknowledged as relatively small.

Comment on this clonotype: The specificity of this receptor is unknown. No much larger clonotype is one base removed from it; base qualities were not supplied.

RNA was extracted using the RNeasy kit, and roughly 0.5 to 1 ug of the RNA was reverse transcribed with random hexamers. The immunoSEQ multiplex PCR assay, covering 54 Vbeta and 13 Jbeta segments, was used to amplify TCR beta CDR3 regions. PCR amplification bias was corrected by using a synthetic template baseline for primer optimization and computational correction. On the authors' methods: Only productive sequences were kept, with reads annotated to V, D and J genes according to IMGT and analyzed in immunoSEQ Analyzer. To calculate clonality, Shannon entropy was normalized by log2 of the number of productive unique sequences and then subtracted from one. Public and private clones were assessed among the 100 most prevalent clones of each patient and control. A clone was defined as Susac-specific if it was absent from the healthy and MS cohorts, from some 1,100 published viral clones and from other ImmuneACCESS disease sequences. Using fastp at Q25 and MiXCR, TCRdb reprocessed the public reads and kept productive beta chains. Identical CDR3 protein sequences are pooled into one entry, listed with their most common genes and DNA. The V and J calls and clone size come from TCRdb's table, not from the authors' own analysis. The sample has about 300,000 distinct CDR3 sequences on record, 65% to 90% of them singletons. Around 0.22% of the sample is held by the ten biggest clonotypes.

The CDR3 spans 12 residues, from the cysteine through the phenylalanine. This entry keeps only the CDR3 DNA: 36 bases, framed from base 1. V is trimmed back by 8 bases and J by 5 bases, and the junction contains 3 bases that no gene match accounts for. As encoded in the germline V gene, CDR1 is MNHEY while CDR2 is SVGEGT. Peripheral blood CD8+ and CD4+ T cells from healthy donors, Susac syndrome patients and multiple sclerosis patients were profiled by high-throughput TCR beta sequencing. The multiple sclerosis controls were treatment-naive patients whose relapsing-remitting disease, either stable or active, fulfilled the revised McDonald criteria. Bulk CD8+ and CD4+ T cells were purified magnetically by negative isolation, whereas CD8+ TEMRA cells were enriched by FACS. Blood was drawn into EDTA tubes, processed within 24 hours, and PBMCs were isolated by density gradient centrifugation. PBMCs intended for TCR sequencing were frozen in liquid nitrogen and were later thawed in a 37 degrees C water bath. The sorted or isolated CD4+, CD8+ and CD8+ TEMRA cells reached a purity of at least 90%.

The sequence joins TRBV6-2 or TRBV6-3 to TRBJ2-1, with 7 bases in between that match TRBD2. The source material was CD8+ T cells from PBMCs. The TCR sequence derives from a human donor with multiple sclerosis. The base sequence is TGTGCCAGCGGACTAGGGAACAATGAGCAGTTCTTC. It codes for CASGLGNNEQFF.